This TCR beta chain stems from a study of blood T cell repertoires in COVID-19. Study in general: Acute and convalescent COVID-19 specimens originated in the United States, Italy and Spain. PBMCs, B-cell-depleted T cells, or T cells provided the cDNA or gDNA that made up the material.

Original processing notes: Reference gene primer amplification gave estimated nucleated cell counts. Assay: immunoSEQ multiplex PCR; the TCRdb copy retains only in-frame clones and omits some. V and J calls and clone size are as listed in that table; D and trimming were resolved from the DNA. The table shows tens of thousands of clones, with around 80% occurring only once. The CDR3 extends over 15 amino acids. Trimming removed 2 bases from V and 2 bases from J, with 10 bases in between. Germline assignment: CDR1 SEHNR and CDR2 FQNEAQ (reference sequence). The genes are TRBV7-9 and TRBJ2-1; TRBD2 might be the D (5 bases). The TCR originated in a man aged 50-59 years with active or convalescent COVID-19. What was sequenced was peripheral blood. CDR3 region: CASSLSRDTYNEQFF. CDR3 bases: TGTGCCAGCAGCTTAAGCCGGGATACCTACAATGAGCAGTTCTTC.